These 25 T cell receptor beta chains originate from one sample sequenced in a study of shared clonotypes between healthy human individuals. Clones were sequenced by immunoSEQ multiplex PCR, and TCRdb holds only the in-frame ones, with some missing. The sample includes 2 million to 2.5 million clones, 85% to 95% of them seen just once. Input material: naive CD4+ T cells from PBMCs. Noted subset: CD45RA+ positively selected. These TCRs come from a man younger than 35 in good health. Some clones in this sample may be carry-over from other donors' samples.

This clone was recorded once. The J gene is TRBJ1-2, the V gene TRBV6-7; D remains unclear. TRBV6-7 carries the ORF label, with uncertain function. V was pared by 10 bases and J by 5 bases, with 23 bases between. The CDR3 spans 15 residues. CDR3 in DNA: TGTGCCACCCGGAGTTGGGCCAAGTTCGGTTATGGCTACACCTTC. It encodes CATRSWAKFGYGYTF.

This clone has only one observation. V gene TRBV11-2 combines with J gene TRBJ1-2, with unresolved D. Germline CDR1 SGHAT, CDR2 FQNNGV. V was pared by 5 bases and J by 8 bases, with 15 bases between. The CDR3 length is 13 residues. CDR3 loop: CASSRDMLTGYTF. CDR3 nucleotide sequence: TGTGCCAGCAGCCGTGATATGCTAACAGGCTACACCTTC.

The rearrangement uses TRBV27 and TRBJ2-7, with D possibly matching TRBD2 (6 bases). CDR1 is MNHEY, CDR2 SMNVEV, per germline (reference sequence). The CDR3 extends over 14 amino acids. Trimming cost V 3 bases and J 4 bases, with 13 bases left between them. CDR3 sequence (DNA): TGTGCCAGCAGTTTTGGAGGGTTAGGATACGAGCAGTACTTC. As protein: CASSFGGLGYEQYF.

V is TRBV5-1 and J is TRBJ2-3; a weak D match, TRBD2 (6 bases). Germline CDR1 SGHRS, CDR2 YFSETQ. The V end was cut by 3 bases, the J end by 3 bases, with 17 bases between. This CDR3 comprises 16 residues. CDR3 nucleotides: TGCGCCAGCAGCTATGGTCTGGCCGGAGGGACAGATACGCAGTATTTT. Translation: CASSYGLAGGTDTQYF.

This clone has just one count. The chain couples TRBV19 to TRBJ1-4; no firm D call. Germline-derived CDR1 and CDR2 are LNHDA and SQIVND (reference sequence). V lost 8 bases, J lost 8 bases, and 18 bases lay in between. This CDR3 has 14 amino acids. This CDR3 reads CASLTPGSVEKLFF. DNA of the CDR3: TGTGCCAGTCTTACCCCGGGATCGGTCGAAAAACTGTTTTTT.

The chain employs TRBV28 and TRBJ2-1, with D possibly matching TRBD1 (6 bases). Germline-derived CDR1 and CDR2 are MDHEN and SYDVKM. V lost 4 bases and J lost 6, with 19 bases in between. The CDR3 contains 16 residues. The CDR3 DNA follows: TGTGCCAGCAGTTCCCCAGGGGCCATATGGGGCAATGAGCAGTTCTTC. This codes for CASSSPGAIWGNEQFF.

DNA of the CDR3: TGTGCCAGCAGCGCCATCCAGGGGGCCTACACTGAAGCTTTCTTT. Protein: CASSAIQGAYTEAFF. The genes are TRBV9 and TRBJ1-1, with 8 bases lining up with TRBD1. The V segment lost 3 bases and the J segment 3 bases; nucleotides outside the gene matches: 7. Germline loops: CDR1 SGDLS, CDR2 YYNGEE. This CDR3 contains 15 residues.

The chain joins TRBV12-5 to TRBJ2-7; weak D call: TRBD2 (5 bases). The CDR3 sequence is 13 residues long. V lost 3 bases, J lost 5 bases, and 11 bases lay in between. Germline loops: CDR1 LGHNT, CDR2 FRNRAP. In DNA form, the CDR3 reads TGTGCTAGTGGTTTACACGGGATCGACGAGCAGTACTTC. Translating it yields CASGLHGIDEQYF.

This chain joins TRBV5-1 and TRBJ2-5, with D possibly matching TRBD1 (5 bases). The CDR3 contains 14 residues. Germline CDR1 reads SGHRS; CDR2 reads YFSETQ. V lost 5 bases, J lost 5 bases, and 16 bases lay in between. The CDR3 sequence: CASSTTERQETQYF. The CDR3 DNA reads as TGCGCCAGCAGTACGACCGAGCGACAGGAGACCCAGTACTTC.

The chain uses TRBV28 and TRBJ2-3; D possibly uses TRBD1 or TRBD2 (5 bases each). The CDR3 is 16 residues long. The germline gives CDR1 MDHEN, CDR2 SYDVKM. The V end was cut by 6 bases, the J end by 5 bases, with 21 bases between. CDR3 DNA sequence: TGTGCCAGCAGCTTGGTGAGGGGAGCCACCGGAGATACGCAGTATTTT. Translated: CASSLVRGATGDTQYF.

The J gene is TRBJ1-4, the V gene TRBV4-1, with D hard to call. Germline V CDR1 and CDR2: MGHRA, YSYEKL. CDR3 length: 12 amino acids. Trimming stripped 0 bases from V and 7 bases from J, with 3 bases between. CDR3 amino acids: CASSQEGEKLFF. CDR3 sequence (DNA): TGCGCCAGCAGCCAAGAGGGTGAAAAACTGTTTTTT.

The genes are TRBV2 and TRBJ2-2; D not certain. The V gene's germline CDR1 is SNHLY and CDR2 FYNNEI. The germline V and J ends were trimmed by 7 bases and 6 bases, with 6 bases remaining between them. The CDR3 extends over 11 amino acids. The CDR3 region is CASKISGELFF. In DNA, the CDR3 is TGTGCCAGCAAGATTTCCGGGGAGCTGTTTTTT.

The chain has TRBV28 and TRBJ1-3; 8 bases align to TRBD1. CDR3 length: 15 amino acids. The germline V gene has CDR1 MDHEN and CDR2 SYDVKM. V lost 4 bases and J lost 4; bases outside the gene matches: 6. Here the CDR3 DNA reads TGTGCCAGCAGTTCGGACAGGGTAGCGGGAAACACCATATATTTT. It yields the protein CASSSDRVAGNTIYF.

V and J are TRBV9 and TRBJ2-7, with TRBD2 identical over 8 bases. The V gene end was trimmed by 4 bases and the J gene end by 0 bases; junction bases not matched to a gene: 6. This CDR3 has 15 amino acids. Germline CDR1 is SGDLS and CDR2 is YYNGEE. CDR3 residues: CASSLSGGLSYEQYF. The CDR3 region has the DNA TGTGCCAGCAGCCTAAGCGGGGGACTCTCCTACGAGCAGTACTTC.

As to this clone: Other DNA variants within this sample encode the same CDR3. This chain joins TRBV5-4 and TRBJ2-5; 7 bases are a match to TRBD2. Looked up from germline, CDR1 is SGHNT and CDR2 is YYREEE (reference sequence). V dropped 0 bases and J dropped 2; count of bases not matched to a gene: 1. There are 14 residues in the CDR3. The CDR3 region is CASSLGGGQETQYF. In DNA, the CDR3 is TGTGCCAGCAGCTTGGGGGGAGGGCAAGAGACCCAGTACTTC.

The genes are TRBV28 and TRBJ1-1; TRBD1 agrees at 8 bases. The CDR3 has 14 residues. The junction had 13 bases not matched to a gene; V was cut back by 5 bases and J by 11 bases. Germline V lookup: CDR1 MDHEN, CDR2 SYDVKM. In nucleotides, the CDR3 is TGTGCCAGCAGTGACGGGACAGGTGTTCTTAACGCTTTCTTT. Protein sequence: CASSDGTGVLNAFF.

The genes are TRBV7-9 and TRBJ2-1; 14 bases align to TRBD2. Looked up from germline, CDR1 is SEHNR and CDR2 is FQNEAQ (reference sequence). V shed 5 bases and J 7 bases; nucleotides not matched to a gene: 7. The CDR3 is 16 residues long. The CDR3 loop is CASSGRLAGGPNEQFF. CDR3 bases: TGTGCCAGCAGCGGGCGACTAGCGGGAGGGCCGAATGAGCAGTTCTTC.

In the case of this clone: One end of the junction is discordant with germline, which a read error may explain. The J gene is TRBJ2-1, the V gene TRBV2; D is unresolved. Germline V gene data show CDR1 as SNHLY and CDR2 as FYNNEI. The CDR3 runs to 11 residues. This CDR3 is CASRETTLQFF. The DNA of the CDR3 is TGTGCCAGCCGTGAAACTACGCTTCAGTTCTTC.

The chain recombines TRBV28 with TRBJ2-5, with D maybe TRBD2 (6 bases). The better agreement between TRBJ2-7 and the DNA end casts doubt on the J call. Germline CDR1 reads MDHEN; CDR2 reads SYDVKM. This CDR3 spans 14 amino acids. The CDR3 DNA reads TGTGCCAGCAGTTTAGGAGGGATCTCCTACGAGCAGTACTTC. Translation: CASSLGGISYEQYF.

The CDR3 sequence: CASSPAGLAGALETQYF. The CDR3 nucleotides are TGCGCCAGCAGCCCGGCAGGACTAGCGGGAGCACTAGAGACCCAGTACTTC. The chain links TRBV5-1 to TRBJ2-5; 13 bases are a match to TRBD2. The junction had 10 bases not matched to a gene; V was cut back by 4 bases and J by 4 bases. This CDR3 comprises 17 residues. Germline CDR1 reads SGHRS; CDR2 reads YFSETQ.

Remarks on this clone: The same CDR3 arises from other DNA sequences in this sample as well. J is TRBJ2-7 and V is TRBV18; D tentatively fits TRBD1 or TRBD2 (5 bases each). V lost 3 bases, J lost 2 bases, and 11 bases lay in between. The CDR3 has 14 residues. Looked up from germline, CDR1 is KGHSH and CDR2 is LQKENI. For the CDR3, the DNA is TGTGCCAGCTCACCGGGGCGGGCCGCCTACGAGCAGTACTTC. Its protein is CASSPGRAAYEQYF.

The chain has TRBV7-8 and TRBJ1-5; D remains unclear. The germline V gene has CDR1 SGHVS and CDR2 FQNEAQ. V was shortened by 3 bases and J by 1 base, with 16 bases between the two germline ends. CDR3 length equals 17 residues. CDR3 loop: CASSFGFREMSNQPQHF. CDR3 coding DNA: TGTGCCAGCAGCTTTGGATTTCGGGAGATGAGCAATCAGCCCCAGCATTTT.

The chain joins TRBV5-6 to TRBJ2-2; no clear D gene. This CDR3 has 13 amino acids. Germline V gene data show CDR1 as SGHDT and CDR2 as YYEEEE. V was trimmed by 3 bases and J by 4 bases, leaving 7 bases between them. The CDR3 DNA reads as TGTGCCAGCAGCTCTCTGGGCACCGGGGAGCTGTTTTTT. Translated: CASSSLGTGELFF. The entire variable domain, with the rest obtained from reference TRBV5-6 and TRBJ2-2, is as follows: DAGVTQSPTHLIKTRGQQVTLRCSPKSGHDTVSWYQQALGQGPQFIFQYYEEEERQRGNFPDRFSGHQFPNYSSELNVNALLLGDSALYLCASSSLGTGELFFGEGSRLTVL.

This clone turned up a few times. The chain couples TRBV7-2 to TRBJ1-5; D might be TRBD1 (5 bases). Per the germline V gene, CDR1 is SGHTA and CDR2 is FQGNSA. V gave up 5 bases and J gave up 3 bases, with 8 bases separating them. The CDR3 is 13 amino acids. The CDR3 DNA is TGTGCCAGCAGCCGACAGCCCAATCAGCCCCAGCATTTT. It encodes CASSRQPNQPQHF.

This clone was counted a single time. This same CDR3 is encoded by further DNA sequences in the sample. V is TRBV25-1 and J is TRBJ2-7; 7 bases agree with TRBD2. This CDR3 comprises 13 residues. V gave up 4 bases and J gave up 4 bases; unmatched junction bases: 4. Germline V lookup: CDR1 MGHDK, CDR2 SYGVNS. The CDR3: CASSVAGAYEQYF. In nucleotides, the CDR3 is TGTGCCAGCAGTGTTGCGGGAGCGTACGAGCAGTACTTC.